This is a list of T cell receptor beta chains from one sample in a study of blood T cell repertoires in COVID-19. Sequencing used immunoSEQ multiplex PCR; TCRdb keeps in-frame clones, though not all of them. The sample records 400,000 to 550,000 clones, approximately 90% being singletons. The sequenced sample was peripheral blood. The receptors were gathered from a woman in her 30s with acute or convalescent COVID-19. Both conserved end residues are part of each CDR3. D genes are given only for firm matches. Rows may omit the clone size; those that give it use once, few, many or a size class.

j_call v_call clone_size d_call cdr3_aa cdr3_nt
TRBJ2-5 TRBV7-2 . TRBD2 CASSWLAGVQETQYF TGTGCCAGCAGCTGGCTAGCGGGAGTTCAAGAGACCCAGTACTTC
TRBJ1-2 TRBV15 . . CATRAAGSNYGYTF TGTGCCACCAGGGCAGCGGGGAGTAACTATGGCTACACCTTC
TRBJ1-6 TRBV5-1 . TRBD1 CASSLGQGKNSPLHF TGCGCCAGCAGCTTGGGACAGGGGAAAAATTCACCCCTCCACTTT
TRBJ2-3 TRBV11-2 . TRBD2 CASSTGGAGGRDTQYF TGTGCCAGCAGCACCGGTGGCGCGGGGGGGCGGGATACGCAGTATTTT
TRBJ2-1 TRBV4-2 . . CASSQRMNEQFF TGTGCCAGCAGCCAGAGGATGAATGAGCAGTTCTTC
TRBJ1-3 TRBV28 . . CASSLGQISGNTIYF TGTGCCAGCAGTCTTGGACAGATCTCTGGAAACACCATATATTTT
TRBJ1-3 TRBV9 . TRBD1 CASSIGTGGNTIYF TGTGCCAGCAGCATCGGGACAGGGGGAAACACCATATATTTT
TRBJ2-3 TRBV19 . TRBD2 CASSIGHGGARSTDTQYF TGTGCCAGTAGTATAGGGCACGGGGGGGCCCGTAGCACAGATACGCAGTATTTT
TRBJ2-5 TRBV4-1 . . CASSQDTESYTQETQYF TGCGCCAGCAGCCAAGATACGGAGAGCTATACACAAGAGACCCAGTACTTC
TRBJ2-1 TRBV30 once TRBD2 CAWTGGNYNEQFF TGTGCCTGGACCGGGGGGAATTACAATGAGCAGTTCTTC
TRBJ1-2 TRBV5-6 . . CASSGWTDSNYGYTF TGTGCCAGCAGCGGTTGGACAGATTCTAACTATGGCTACACCTTC
TRBJ1-1 TRBV5-8 . . CASSLTGNTEAFF TGTGCCAGCAGCTTGACGGGTAACACTGAAGCTTTCTTT
TRBJ2-1 TRBV5-4 . . CASSLAEGLDEQFF TGTGCCAGCAGCTTGGCCGAGGGCCTTGATGAGCAGTTCTTC
TRBJ1-2 TRBV11-2 . . CASSFPGGGGYGYTF TGTGCCAGCAGCTTCCCCGGGGGGGGCGGCTATGGCTACACCTTC
TRBJ2-1 TRBV7-3 . . CASSSGPISYNEQFF TGTGCCAGCAGCTCGGGTCCGATCTCCTACAATGAGCAGTTCTTC
TRBJ2-7 TRBV30 . . CAWSVEDRGFHEQYF TGTGCCTGGAGTGTCGAGGACAGAGGGTTCCACGAGCAGTACTTC